The 20 T cell receptor beta chains in this list originate from one sample, sequenced in a study of cytomegalovirus exposure and HLA in healthy donors. The PCR contained 60 Vbeta and 13 Jbeta primers. Profiling relied on immunoSEQ multiplex PCR, and the TCRdb table lists in-frame clones only, not all of them. This table has 90,000 to 150,000 clones, approximately 8% appearing once. The sequencing sample was made of PBMCs. The receptors shown here come from a woman between 35 and 50 years old in good health and CMV-seropositive.

With regard to this clone: One end of the junction varies from germline; a read error may be responsible. The CDR3 DNA follows: TGTGCCAGCAGCTTGCAGGACTTGGGCTACCCCTTC. Translated: CASSLQDLGYPF. V and J are TRBV5-6 and TRBJ1-2; D is unresolved. This CDR3 is 12 amino acids long. The germline V gene has CDR1 SGHDT and CDR2 YYEEEE.

This clone appeared a few times. As DNA, the CDR3 is TGTGCCAGTAGCCCGGGACTAGCGAAAGAGACCCAGTACTTC. It encodes CASSPGLAKETQYF. The chain combines TRBV19 with TRBJ2-5; TRBD2 matches at 10 bases. Trimming removed 6 bases from V and 3 bases from J; junction bases left unmatched: 4. Germline V lookup: CDR1 LNHDA, CDR2 SQIVND (reference sequence). The CDR3 length is 14 residues. Supplemented by reference TRBV19 and TRBJ2-5, the full variable domain reads DGGITQSPKYLFRKEGQNVTLSCEQNLNHDAMYWYRQDPGQGLRLIYYSQIVNDFQKGDIAEGYSVSREKKESFPLTVTSAQKNPTAFYLCASSPGLAKETQYFGPGTRLLVL.

In its sample, this clone was seen a few times. This chain connects TRBV2 to TRBJ1-6; 12 bases line up with TRBD1. The CDR3 totals 14 residues. The V gene's germline CDR1 is SNHLY and CDR2 FYNNEI. V lost 5 bases to trimming and J lost 9 bases; unmatched junction nucleotides: 2. The DNA of the CDR3 is TGTGCCAGCAGTACGGGACAGGGGGCTTCACCCCTCCACTTT. As protein: CASSTGQGASPLHF.

This clone was seen repeatedly, ten times or more. The genes are TRBV7-2 and TRBJ1-1, with D perhaps TRBD1 (6 bases). Germline values: CDR1 SGHTA, CDR2 FQGNSA. Trimming removed 5 bases at V and 5 bases at J, with 12 bases between. CDR3 length: 13 amino acids. CDR3 sequence (DNA): TGTGCCAGCAGCCAGGGGAGTAGAACTGAAGCTTTCTTT. Its translation is CASSQGSRTEAFF.

The chain couples TRBV7-7 to TRBJ2-3; TRBD2 might be the D (6 bases). Trimming pared 3 bases from V and 2 bases from J, leaving 12 bases between. Germline V gene data show CDR1 as SSHAT and CDR2 as FNYEAQ (reference sequence). This CDR3 is 15 amino acids long. The CDR3 region is CASSFGRGDTDTQYF. CDR3 nucleotides: TGTGCCAGCAGCTTCGGGCGGGGAGACACAGATACGCAGTATTTT. The entire variable domain, with the rest obtained from reference TRBV7-7 and TRBJ2-3, is as follows: GAGVSQSPRYKVTKRGQDVTLRCDPISSHATLYWYQQALGQGPEFLTYFNYEAQPDKSGLPSDRFSAERPEGSISTLTIQRTEQRDSAMYRCASSFGRGDTDTQYFGPGTRLTVL.

This clone turned up a few times. The chain uses TRBV7-2 and TRBJ1-1; D ambiguous. The V end was cut by 5 bases, the J end by 8 bases, with 15 bases between. CDR1 and CDR2 from the germline V gene are SGHTA and FQGNSA. This CDR3 region has 13 residues. The CDR3 sequence: CASSPDPGREAFF. CDR3 bases: TGTGCCAGCAGCCCCGACCCTGGCAGGGAAGCTTTCTTT.

The chain has TRBV5-1 and TRBJ1-2, with D perhaps TRBD1 (5 bases). The CDR3 has 14 residues. Per germline, CDR1 SGHRS and CDR2 YFSETQ. V was cut by 4 bases and J by 8 bases, with 18 bases left in between. The CDR3 nucleotides read TGCGCCAGCAGCCCCGGGGGAGGCAAAGTAGGCTACACCTTC. Its protein is CASSPGGGKVGYTF.

The V call is TRBV4-1, the J call TRBJ1-2, with TRBD1 identical over 8 bases. The V gene end was trimmed by 3 bases and the J gene end by 4 bases; junction bases not matched to a gene: 10. The CDR3 extends over 16 amino acids. The germline CDR1 and CDR2 sequences are MGHRA and YSYEKL. CDR3 DNA: TGCGCCAGCAGCCAGCCCGGGACAGGCCACTTCTATGGCTACACCTTC. Its protein is CASSQPGTGHFYGYTF.

This clone was recorded a few times. The chain employs TRBV6-6 and TRBJ2-1; a possible D gene is TRBD2 (5 bases). The CDR3 runs to 13 residues. CDR1 and CDR2 from the germline V gene are MNHNY and SVGAGI (reference sequence). V was cut by 2 bases and J by 6 bases, with 8 bases left in between. The CDR3 nucleotides read TGTGCCAGCAGTTACAACAGCGGCAATGAGCAGTTCTTC. Translation gives CASSYNSGNEQFF.

In its sample, this clone was seen a few times. V usage is TRBV5-1 and J usage is TRBJ2-7; weak D call: TRBD2 (6 bases). The CDR3 length is 15 residues. Germline V lookup: CDR1 SGHRS, CDR2 YFSETQ. Trimming left V 7 bases short and J 1 base short, with 18 bases between. CDR3 sequence (DNA): TGCGCCAGCCCTAGTCGGGGGAAAAGGTCCTACGAGCAGTACTTC. Its translation: CASPSRGKRSYEQYF.

The rearrangement links TRBV15 to TRBJ2-1; D is possibly TRBD2 (6 bases). CDR3 length equals 15 residues. The V end was cut by 4 bases, the J end by 0 bases, with 10 bases between. The germline V gene has CDR1 LNHNV and CDR2 YYDKDF (reference sequence). CDR3 residues: CATSKDGSSYNEQFF. In DNA, the CDR3 is TGTGCCACCAGCAAAGACGGGAGCTCCTACAATGAGCAGTTCTTC. Full variable domain (remainder filled in from reference TRBV15 and TRBJ2-1): DAMVIQNPRYQVTQFGKPVTLSCSQTLNHNVMYWYQQKSSQAPKLLFHYYDKDFNNEADTPDNFQSRRPNTSFCFLDIRSPGLGDTAMYLCATSKDGSSYNEQFFGPGTRLTVL.

This clone was recorded a few times. The V gene is TRBV10-3, the J gene TRBJ2-1; 7 bases agree with TRBD2. Germline loops: CDR1 ENHRY, CDR2 SYGVKD. CDR3 length: 15 residues. V was pared by 3 bases and J by 2 bases, with 4 bases of the junction left unmatched. The CDR3 nucleotides are TGTGCCATCAGTGACCCGAGCGGGACCTACAATGAGCAGTTCTTC. Translation gives CAISDPSGTYNEQFF.

With respect to this clone: Only one base separates this from a far larger clonotype, so it likely reflects a read error. The chain is built from TRBV4-2 and TRBJ2-5, with D possibly being TRBD1 (6 bases). V was shortened by 1 base and J by 5 bases, with 14 bases between the two germline ends. Germline V gene sequence: CDR1 LGHNA, CDR2 YNFKEQ. CDR3 size: 15 residues. CDR3 region: CASSQGPGGAETQYF. As DNA, the CDR3 is TGTGCCAGCAGCCAAGGGCCTGGGGGCGCTGAGACCCAGTACTTC.

A few counts support this clone. V and J are TRBV15 and TRBJ1-5, with D tentatively TRBD1 (5 bases). CDR3 length equals 14 residues. V was trimmed by 1 base and J by 5 bases, leaving 9 bases between them. Germline lookup yields CDR1 LNHNV and CDR2 YYDKDF (reference sequence). The CDR3 nucleotides are TGTGCCACCAGCAGAGTTCTACAGGATCAGCCCCAGCATTTT. It encodes CATSRVLQDQPQHF.

This clone was found a few times. V and J are TRBV18 and TRBJ1-1; D might be TRBD1 (6 bases). Trimming removed 4 bases from V and 0 bases from J, with 9 bases in between. Germline V CDR1 and CDR2: KGHSH, LQKENI. The CDR3 is made up of 14 amino acids. The CDR3 DNA follows: TGTGCCAGCTCACAGGACAGAATGAACACTGAAGCTTTCTTT. Its translation is CASSQDRMNTEAFF.

This clone has a handful of counts. The V call is TRBV5-4, the J call TRBJ2-3; possibly TRBD2 for D (7 bases). Germline V gives CDR1 SGHNT, CDR2 YYREEE (reference sequence). The CDR3 is 13 amino acids. Trimming cost V 4 bases and J 6 bases, with 12 bases left between them. The CDR3 DNA follows: TGTGCCAGCAGCCGGACTAGGGGGGATACGCAGTATTTT. This sequence encodes CASSRTRGDTQYF. Using reference TRBV5-4 and TRBJ2-3 for the parts outside the CDR3, the full variable domain is ETGVTQSPTHLIKTRGQQVTLRCSSQSGHNTVSWYQQALGQGPQFIFQYYREEENGRGNFPPRFSGLQFPNYSSELNVNALELDDSALYLCASSRTRGDTQYFGPGTRLTVL.

The CDR3 loop reads CASSPGTAGVNTEAFF. Here the CDR3 DNA reads TGTGCCAGCTCACCAGGTACGGCAGGGGTGAACACTGAAGCTTTCTTT. The rearrangement links TRBV18 to TRBJ1-1; TRBD1 is a possible D gene (6 bases). The V and J ends lost 2 bases and 0 bases respectively, with 13 bases between them. The CDR3 has 16 amino acids. The germline V gene has CDR1 KGHSH and CDR2 LQKENI.

The chain is built from TRBV2 and TRBJ2-2; D remains unclear. Germline CDR1 is SNHLY and CDR2 is FYNNEI. Trimming removed 7 bases from V and 0 bases from J, with 9 bases in between. The CDR3 contains 14 residues. Written as DNA, the CDR3 is TGTGCCAGCATGGTGCGGTCGAACACCGGGGAGCTGTTTTTT. Protein sequence: CASMVRSNTGELFF.

The chain has TRBV4-1 and TRBJ2-2; D gene unclear. The CDR3 runs to 13 residues. V lost 6 bases and J lost 6, with 11 bases in between. Germline V gene sequence: CDR1 MGHRA, CDR2 YSYEKL. CDR3 loop: CASSPHAAGELFF. The CDR3 DNA sequence: TGCGCCAGCAGTCCACATGCGGCCGGGGAGCTGTTTTTT.

The gene calls are TRBV5-1 and TRBJ2-2; the D is unclear. The CDR3 length is 17 residues. Germline V gives CDR1 SGHRS, CDR2 YFSETQ. V lost 6 bases, J lost 0 bases, and 18 bases lay in between. CDR3 sequence: CASTKRVGLANTGELFF. The CDR3 bases are TGCGCCAGCACCAAAAGAGTTGGCCTAGCGAACACCGGGGAGCTGTTTTTT.